The TCR beta chain described here comes from a study of T cells in Graves' hyperthyroidism and ophthalmopathy. The authors deemed Graves' hyperthyroidism stable absent ophthalmopathy progression within 18 months. Clinical symptoms, serum thyroxine and TRAb, thyroid ultrasound and orbital computed tomography together formed the diagnostic basis. This CDR3 region has 19 residues. The germline V gene has CDR1 SGHRS and CDR2 YFSETQ. V was clipped by 3 bases and J by 2 bases; unmatched bases: 12. Researchers took RNA transcripts and amplified the TCR beta CDR3 regions from them. TCR CDR3 regions were first amplified by RT-PCR with HTBI primers. Each CDR3 protein gets one entry after TCRdb re-called the multiplex PCR reads with MiXCR. Here the sample spans about 560,000 distinct CDR3 sequences, over 15% being singletons. This clonotype showed up just a few times.

The sequencing input was blood. The chain is built from TRBV5-1 and TRBJ2-4; 12 positions agree with TRBD2. This sequence originates from a woman aged 18-35 years with Graves' hyperthyroidism. The CDR3 protein is CASSSSSGRALGSKNIQYF. For the CDR3, the DNA is TGCGCCAGCAGCTCGTCTAGCGGGAGGGCCTTGGGGTCCAAAAACATTCAGTACTTC.